The entry below describes one T cell receptor beta chain. Germline assignment: CDR1 SGHVS and CDR2 FQNEAQ. This CDR3 is 13 amino acids long. V lost 0 bases and J 7 bases, leaving 9 bases between the germline ends. Produced via immunoSEQ multiplex PCR; TCRdb's table is partial and in-frame only. Here the sample spans some 460,000 clones, about nine tenths being singletons. Membership in each cohort depended on participant-reported clinical history. Either two negative PCRs, clearance, or symptom resolution qualified Cohort 3 donors as recovered. The record originates from a study of blood T cell repertoires in COVID-19. Study-level background: Some COVID-19 samples were acute and others convalescent; all came from the United States, Italy and Spain.

The chain is built from TRBV7-8 and TRBJ1-1; the D is unclear. The sequence derives from a woman between 18 and 29 years old who had recovered from COVID-19. The source material was PBMCs or T cells enriched from blood (not recorded which). The CDR3 DNA sequence: TGTGCCAGCAGCTTAGCGGGCAGTCGTGAAGCTTTCTTT. Protein: CASSLAGSREAFF.